This TCR beta chain is from a study of control samples from healthy donors and cancer patients. Profiled with immunoSEQ multiplex PCR; TCRdb holds only in-frame clones, not every one. This repertoire shows some 150,000 clones, 75% to 95% found once; its top ten account for over 1.2%. The CDR3 has 15 residues. J lost 4 bases, V lost 0 bases, and 7 bases had no gene match. CDR1 SGDLS and CDR2 YYNGEE come from the germline V gene. The rearrangement joins TRBV9 to TRBJ2-7; TRBD1 agrees at 7 bases. The receptor was derived from a woman in her twenties or thirties in good health. The sample consisted of blood. The CDR3 is CASSVGVTGRYEQYF. CDR3 DNA: TGTGCCAGCAGCGTAGGGGTGACAGGGCGGTACGAGCAGTACTTC.